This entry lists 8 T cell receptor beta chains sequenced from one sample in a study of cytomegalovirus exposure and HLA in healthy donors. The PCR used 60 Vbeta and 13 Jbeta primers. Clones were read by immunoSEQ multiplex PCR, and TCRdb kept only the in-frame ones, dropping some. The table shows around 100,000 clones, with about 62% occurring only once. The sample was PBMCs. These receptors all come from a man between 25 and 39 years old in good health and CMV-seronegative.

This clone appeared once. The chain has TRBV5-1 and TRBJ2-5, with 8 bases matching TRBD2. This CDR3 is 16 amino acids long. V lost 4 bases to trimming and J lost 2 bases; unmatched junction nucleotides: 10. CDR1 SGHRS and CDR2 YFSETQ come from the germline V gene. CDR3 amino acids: CASSTTGTRGQETQYF. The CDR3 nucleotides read TGCGCCAGCAGCACAACCGGGACTAGGGGGCAAGAGACCCAGTACTTC.

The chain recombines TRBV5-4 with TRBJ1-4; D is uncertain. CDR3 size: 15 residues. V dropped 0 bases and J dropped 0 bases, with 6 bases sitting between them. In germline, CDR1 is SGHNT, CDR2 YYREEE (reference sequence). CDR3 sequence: CASSLASTTNEKLFF. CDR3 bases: TGTGCCAGCAGCTTGGCATCCACAACTAATGAAAAACTGTTTTTT.

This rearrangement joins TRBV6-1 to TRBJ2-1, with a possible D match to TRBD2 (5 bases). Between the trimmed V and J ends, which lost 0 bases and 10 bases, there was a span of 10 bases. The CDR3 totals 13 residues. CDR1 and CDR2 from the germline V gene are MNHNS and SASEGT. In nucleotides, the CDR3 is TGTGCCAGCAGTGAAGCGCTAGCTTGGGAGCAGTTCTTC. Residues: CASSEALAWEQFF.

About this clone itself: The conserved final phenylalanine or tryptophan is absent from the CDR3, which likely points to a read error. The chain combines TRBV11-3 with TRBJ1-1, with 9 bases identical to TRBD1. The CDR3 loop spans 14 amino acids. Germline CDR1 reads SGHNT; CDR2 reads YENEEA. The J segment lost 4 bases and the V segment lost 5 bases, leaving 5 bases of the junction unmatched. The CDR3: CASSPRQGGTEAFS. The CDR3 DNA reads TGTGCCAGCAGCCCTCGACAGGGGGGCACTGAAGCTTTCTCT.

The CDR3 coding sequence is TGTGCCAGCAAGCGGGGAAACGAGCAGTACTTC. Translated: CASKRGNEQYF. V is TRBV6-1 and J is TRBJ2-7; TRBD2 matches 7 bases. Trimming at V came to 7 bases and at J to 5 bases, leaving 2 bases not matched to a gene. CDR1 MNHNS and CDR2 SASEGT come from the germline V gene. This CDR3 has 11 amino acids.

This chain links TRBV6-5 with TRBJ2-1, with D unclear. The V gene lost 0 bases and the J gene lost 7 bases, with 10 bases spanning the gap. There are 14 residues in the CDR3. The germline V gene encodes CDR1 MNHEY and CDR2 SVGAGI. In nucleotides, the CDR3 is TGTGCCAGCAGTTACTCGAGAGGTGGGAATGAGCAGTTCTTC. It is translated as CASSYSRGGNEQFF.

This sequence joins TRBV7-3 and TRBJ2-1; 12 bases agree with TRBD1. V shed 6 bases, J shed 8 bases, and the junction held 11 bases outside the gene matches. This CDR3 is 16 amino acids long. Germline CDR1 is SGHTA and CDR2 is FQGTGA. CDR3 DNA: TGTGCCAGCAGTTGGGCCGGGACAGGGGGCTGGGATGAGCAGTTCTTC. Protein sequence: CASSWAGTGGWDEQFF.

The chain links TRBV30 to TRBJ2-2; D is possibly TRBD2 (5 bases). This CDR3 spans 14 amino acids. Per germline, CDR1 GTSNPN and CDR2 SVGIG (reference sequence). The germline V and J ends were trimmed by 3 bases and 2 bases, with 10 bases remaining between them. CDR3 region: CAWRGLANTGELFF. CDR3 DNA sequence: TGTGCCTGGAGAGGCCTAGCCAACACCGGGGAGCTGTTTTTT.